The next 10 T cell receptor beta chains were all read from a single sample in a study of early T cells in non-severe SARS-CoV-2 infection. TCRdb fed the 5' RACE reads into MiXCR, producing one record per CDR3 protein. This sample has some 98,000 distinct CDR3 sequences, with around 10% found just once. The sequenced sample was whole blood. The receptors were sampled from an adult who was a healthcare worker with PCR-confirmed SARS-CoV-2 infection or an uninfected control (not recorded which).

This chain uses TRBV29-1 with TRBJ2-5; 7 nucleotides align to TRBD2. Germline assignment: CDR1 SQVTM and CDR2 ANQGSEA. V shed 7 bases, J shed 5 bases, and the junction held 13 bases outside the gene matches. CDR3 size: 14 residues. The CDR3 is CSASPSGREETQYF. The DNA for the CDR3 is TGCAGCGCCTCCCCATCAGGGAGGGAGGAGACCCAGTACTTC.

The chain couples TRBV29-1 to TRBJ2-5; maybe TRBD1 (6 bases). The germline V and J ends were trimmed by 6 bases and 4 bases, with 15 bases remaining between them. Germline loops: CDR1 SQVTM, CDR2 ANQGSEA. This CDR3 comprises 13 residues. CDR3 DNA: TGCAGCGTGAATGTTGGGACATCAGAGACCCAGTACTTC. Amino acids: CSVNVGTSETQYF.

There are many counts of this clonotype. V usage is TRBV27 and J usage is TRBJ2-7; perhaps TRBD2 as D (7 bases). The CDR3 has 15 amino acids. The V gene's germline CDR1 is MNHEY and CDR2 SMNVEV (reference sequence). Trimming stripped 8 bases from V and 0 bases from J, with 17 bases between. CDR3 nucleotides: TGTGCCAGCGGCCGGGGGGACACGGGCTCCTACGAGCAGTACTTC. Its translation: CASGRGDTGSYEQYF.

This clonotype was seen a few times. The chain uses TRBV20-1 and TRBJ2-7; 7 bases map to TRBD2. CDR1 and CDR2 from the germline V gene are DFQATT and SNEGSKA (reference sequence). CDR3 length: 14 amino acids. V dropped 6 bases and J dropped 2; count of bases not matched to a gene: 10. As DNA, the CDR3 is TGCAGTGCCTACCAGCGGGGTTCAACCTACGAGCAGTACTTC. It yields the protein CSAYQRGSTYEQYF.

CDR3 nucleotide sequence: TGTGCCAGTAGTAGGCAGGGGGCTTGGAACGAGCAGTACTTC. It encodes CASSRQGAWNEQYF. The chain couples TRBV19 to TRBJ2-7; the match to TRBD1 covers 8 bases. After removal of 4 bases from V and 5 bases from J, the junction contained 7 bases not matched to a gene. CDR3 length: 14 amino acids. Germline V gene lookup returns CDR1 LNHDA and CDR2 SQIVND (reference sequence).

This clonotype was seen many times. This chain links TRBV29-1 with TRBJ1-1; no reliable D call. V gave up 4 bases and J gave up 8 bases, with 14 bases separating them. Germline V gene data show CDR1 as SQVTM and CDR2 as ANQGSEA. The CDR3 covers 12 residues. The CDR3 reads CSVGPRDREAFF. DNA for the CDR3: TGCAGCGTTGGGCCCCGCGATCGGGAAGCTTTCTTT.

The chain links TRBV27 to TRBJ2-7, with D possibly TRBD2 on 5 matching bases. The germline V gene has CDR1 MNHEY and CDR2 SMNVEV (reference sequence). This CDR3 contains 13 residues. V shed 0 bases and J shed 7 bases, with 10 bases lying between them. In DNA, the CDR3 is TGTGCCAGCAGTTTATCTCGGGGTGGGGAGCAGTACTTC. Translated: CASSLSRGGEQYF.

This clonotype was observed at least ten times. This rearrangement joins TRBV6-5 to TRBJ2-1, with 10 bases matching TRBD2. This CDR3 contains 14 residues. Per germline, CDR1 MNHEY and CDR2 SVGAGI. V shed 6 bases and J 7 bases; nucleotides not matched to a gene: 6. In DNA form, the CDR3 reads TGTGCCAGCAGCCAAGCGGGGGGGCGAAATGAGCAGTTCTTC. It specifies CASSQAGGRNEQFF.

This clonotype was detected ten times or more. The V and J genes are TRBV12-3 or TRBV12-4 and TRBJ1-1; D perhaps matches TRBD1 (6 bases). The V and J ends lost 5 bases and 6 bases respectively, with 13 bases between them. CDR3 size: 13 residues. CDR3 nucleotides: TGTGCCAGCAGTCCGGCAGGGGAGGCTGAAGCTTTCTTT. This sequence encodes CASSPAGEAEAFF.

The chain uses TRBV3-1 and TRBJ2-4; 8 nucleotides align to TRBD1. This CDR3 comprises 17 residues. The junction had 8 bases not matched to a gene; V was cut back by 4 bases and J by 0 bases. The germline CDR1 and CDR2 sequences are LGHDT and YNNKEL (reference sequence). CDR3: CASSPQTGGRAKNIQYF. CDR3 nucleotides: TGTGCCAGCAGCCCCCAAACAGGGGGGAGAGCCAAAAACATTCAGTACTTC.